Listed below are T cell receptor beta chains from one sample, sequenced in a study of OX40 agonist ivuxolimab in advanced cancers. Using immunoSEQ multiplex PCR, the repertoire was profiled, and TCRdb retains in-frame clones only, with some absent. This sample has 40,000 to 50,000 clones, with about 86% found just once. Sequenced material: CD4+ or CD8+ T cells sorted from blood, taken in a trial of the OX40 agonist ivuxolimab. These receptors were obtained from an adult with an advanced solid tumor such as melanoma, head and neck, liver or kidney cancer. The CDR3 runs from the conserved cysteine through the conserved F or W. Each record gives: J gene, V gene, CDR3 protein.

J gene: TRBJ1-1; V gene: TRBV2; CDR3 protein: CASSKGAVNTEAFF
J gene: TRBJ1-1; V gene: TRBV30; CDR3 protein: CAWENTGSGTEAFF
J gene: TRBJ2-1; V gene: TRBV2; CDR3 protein: CASSEAGGHRNEQFF
J gene: TRBJ2-5; V gene: TRBV10-3; CDR3 protein: CAISERLAGGKETQYF
J gene: TRBJ2-3; V gene: TRBV7-3; CDR3 protein: CASSLTDRTTDTQYF
J gene: TRBJ1-1; V gene: TRBV7-8; CDR3 protein: CASSSSGRPLNTEAFF
J gene: TRBJ1-3; V gene: TRBV5-5; CDR3 protein: CASSLGQGILSGNTIYF
J gene: TRBJ1-5; V gene: TRBV18; CDR3 protein: CASSPELQGNQPQHF
J gene: TRBJ1-4; V gene: TRBV5-1; CDR3 protein: CASSFGGNREKLFF
J gene: TRBJ1-6; V gene: TRBV7-9; CDR3 protein: CASSPQGNSPLHF
J gene: TRBJ2-5; V gene: TRBV2; CDR3 protein: CASTPRGVETQYF
J gene: TRBJ2-7; V gene: TRBV11-2; CDR3 protein: CASSLEGRADYEQYF